This TCR beta chain was sequenced in a study of blood T cell repertoires in COVID-19. This CDR3 has 16 residues. V gave up 4 bases and J gave up 2 bases, with 15 bases separating them. Germline V gene sequence: CDR1 LNHDA, CDR2 SQIVND (reference sequence). The repertoire was sequenced with immunoSEQ multiplex PCR; TCRdb's copy has only in-frame clones and lacks some. The sample records 100,000 to 150,000 clones, approximately 86% being singletons. The receptor was derived from a woman between 50 and 59 years old who had recovered from COVID-19. The V gene is TRBV19, the J gene TRBJ1-5; the D gene is possibly TRBD1 (6 bases). Sequenced sample: PBMCs or T cells enriched from blood (not recorded which). CDR3 sequence reads: CASSTDTGMRNQPQHF. DNA of the CDR3: TGTGCCAGTAGTACAGACACAGGGATGCGCAATCAGCCCCAGCATTTT.